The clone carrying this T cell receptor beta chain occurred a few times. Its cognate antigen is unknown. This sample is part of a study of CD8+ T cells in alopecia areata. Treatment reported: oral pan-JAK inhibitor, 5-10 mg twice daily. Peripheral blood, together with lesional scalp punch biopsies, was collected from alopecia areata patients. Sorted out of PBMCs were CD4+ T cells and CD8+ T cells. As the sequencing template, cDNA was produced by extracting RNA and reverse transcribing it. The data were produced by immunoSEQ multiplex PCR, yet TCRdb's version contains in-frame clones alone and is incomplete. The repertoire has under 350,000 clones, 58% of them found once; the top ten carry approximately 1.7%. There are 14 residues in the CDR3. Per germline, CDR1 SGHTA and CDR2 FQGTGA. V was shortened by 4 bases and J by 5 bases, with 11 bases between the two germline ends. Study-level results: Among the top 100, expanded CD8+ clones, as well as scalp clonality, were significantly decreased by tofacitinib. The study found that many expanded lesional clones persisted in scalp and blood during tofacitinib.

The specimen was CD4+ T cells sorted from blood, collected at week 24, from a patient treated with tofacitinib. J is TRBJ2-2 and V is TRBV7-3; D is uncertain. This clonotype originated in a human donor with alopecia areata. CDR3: CASSSIIGTGELFF. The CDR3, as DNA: TGTGCCAGCAGCTCGATAATCGGAACCGGGGAGCTGTTTTTT.